This T cell receptor beta chain was sequenced for a study of T cells in Graves' hyperthyroidism and ophthalmopathy. Regarding the study as a whole: The majority of expanded thyroid clonotypes above 0.001 also appeared in blood.

Graves' hyperthyroidism was deemed stable given no ophthalmopathy progression within 18 months. RNA transcripts gave rise to amplified TCR beta CDR3 regions. The HTBI primer set served for first-round RT-PCR of the TCR CDR3. Each CDR3 protein is one row after TCRdb ran MiXCR on the multiplex PCR reads. In the table there are about 720,000 distinct CDR3 sequences, over 15% of which are singletons. As concerns this clonotype: Its antigen is as yet unknown.

CDR1 is SEHNR, CDR2 FQNEAQ, per germline (reference sequence). The CDR3 totals 14 residues. Trimming left V 3 bases short and J 6 bases short, with 13 bases between. The sequence was obtained from a man younger than 30 with Graves' hyperthyroidism. Sequenced input: blood. This chain uses TRBV7-9 with TRBJ2-3, with D possibly being TRBD1 (6 bases). This chain's CDR3 is CASSFWGPRDTQYF. CDR3 DNA sequence: TGTGCCAGCAGCTTCTGGGGGCCTAGGGATACGCAGTATTTT.